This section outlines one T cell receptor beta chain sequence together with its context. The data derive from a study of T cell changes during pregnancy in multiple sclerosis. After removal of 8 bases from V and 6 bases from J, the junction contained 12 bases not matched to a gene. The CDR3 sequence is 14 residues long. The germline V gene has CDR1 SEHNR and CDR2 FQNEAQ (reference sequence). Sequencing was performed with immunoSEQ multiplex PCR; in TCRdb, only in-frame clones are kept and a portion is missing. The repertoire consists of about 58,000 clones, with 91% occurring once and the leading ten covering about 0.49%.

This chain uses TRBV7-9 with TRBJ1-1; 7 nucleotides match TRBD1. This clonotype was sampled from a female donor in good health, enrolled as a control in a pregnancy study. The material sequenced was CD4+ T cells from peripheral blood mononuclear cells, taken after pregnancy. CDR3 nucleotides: TGTGCCAGCGGCTATAACAGGGGCGGCGCTGAAGCTTTCTTT. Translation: CASGYNRGGAEAFF.